The 18 T cell receptor beta chains below all came from one sample that was sequenced in a study of patients and donors after allogeneic stem cell transplantation (TCRdb year 2020). The library came from RT-PCR. Sequenced using a NextSeq 550. The raw public data were reprocessed by TCRdb itself: fastp quality trimming at Q25, MiXCR clonotype calling, in-frame beta chains only. Identical CDR3 protein sequences are pooled into one entry, listed with their most common genes and DNA. This sample comprises about a million distinct CDR3 sequences, 18% of them detected only once. The ten largest account for around 6% of the sample. Sequencing was performed on blood, either unsorted or a sorted T cell fraction (not recorded which). The receptors shown here come from a human donor who was either an allogeneic HSCT recipient or a stem cell or donor lymphocyte infusion donor (not recorded which). It is not recorded whose cells these are; they may come from a transplant donor.

This clonotype appeared many times. The CDR3 nucleotides read TGCGCCAGCAGCTTCGGGACAGGGCCTTCCGAGCAGTACTTC. Its protein product is CASSFGTGPSEQYF. This chain connects TRBV5-1 to TRBJ2-7; 9 positions match TRBD1. J gave up 6 bases and V 2 bases, and 6 bases lay outside the gene matches. This CDR3 has 14 residues. CDR1 and CDR2 (germline): SGHRS, YFSETQ.

The genes are TRBV7-7 and TRBJ1-1, with TRBD1 as a possible D gene (6 bases). CDR3 length: 18 residues. V shed 5 bases and J shed 1 base, with 23 bases lying between them. The germline V gene has CDR1 SSHAT and CDR2 FNYEAQ (reference sequence). The CDR3 here is CASSIGGSGTLPNTEAFF. As DNA, the CDR3 is TGTGCCAGCAGCATAGGAGGGTCAGGGACACTCCCGAACACTGAAGCTTTCTTT.

V is TRBV7-2 and J is TRBJ2-1; TRBD2 aligns across 8 bases. V dropped 5 bases and J dropped 7; count of bases not matched to a gene: 10. Germline CDR1 reads SGHTA; CDR2 reads FQGNSA. The CDR3 runs 15 residues. The CDR3 loop is CASSPLAGFVNEQFF. The CDR3 bases are TGTGCCAGCAGCCCTTTAGCGGGATTTGTTAATGAGCAGTTCTTC.

This clonotype appeared a few times. V is TRBV20-1 and J is TRBJ2-1, with 12 bases fitting TRBD2. With V trimmed by 3 bases and J by 4 bases, 10 bases remained unmatched. CDR3 size: 17 residues. Germline V gene data show CDR1 as DFQATT and CDR2 as SNEGSKA (reference sequence). For the CDR3, the DNA is TGCAGTGCTAGGGTACTCAGACTAGCGGGAGCATACAATGAGCAGTTCTTC. Its protein product is CSARVLRLAGAYNEQFF.

The genes are TRBV12-3 or TRBV12-4 and TRBJ2-7; TRBD2 might be the D (6 bases). Trimming removed 4 bases at V and 4 bases at J, with 17 bases between. The CDR3 has 15 residues. Here the CDR3 reads CASSSRTTSAYEQYF. The DNA for the CDR3 is TGTGCCAGCAGTTCCCGGACTACCTCTGCTTACGAGCAGTACTTC.

The chain joins TRBV20-1 to TRBJ2-3; 9 bases line up with TRBD2. The junction had 5 bases not matched to a gene; V was cut back by 0 bases and J by 4 bases. CDR1 and CDR2 (germline): DFQATT, SNEGSKA (reference sequence). The length of the CDR3 is 15 residues. The CDR3 nucleotides read TGCAGTGCTAGAGATAGCGGGAGTAGGTCAGATACGCAGTATTTT. Its translation: CSARDSGSRSDTQYF.

The rearrangement joins TRBV18 to TRBJ2-3; D may be TRBD1 (6 bases). V was shortened by 3 bases and J by 7 bases, with 14 bases between the two germline ends. The germline V gene encodes CDR1 KGHSH and CDR2 LQKENI. CDR3 length: 14 residues. The CDR3 coding sequence is TGTGCCAGCTCACCGGACAGTTCGGCAAATACGCAGTATTTT. This codes for CASSPDSSANTQYF.

The chain combines TRBV5-1 with TRBJ1-1, with a possible D match to TRBD1 (5 bases). The CDR3 is made up of 14 amino acids. Per germline, CDR1 SGHRS and CDR2 YFSETQ. The CDR3 sequence is CASQSSQGNTEAFF. The CDR3 coding sequence is TGCGCTAGCCAATCCAGTCAGGGGAACACTGAAGCTTTCTTT.

The chain combines TRBV5-1 with TRBJ2-1; D perhaps matches TRBD2 (7 bases). Germline CDR1 SGHRS, CDR2 YFSETQ. With 0 bases removed from V and 4 bases from J, the gap between germline ends came to 14 bases. This CDR3 has 16 residues. The DNA of the CDR3 is TGCGCCAGCAGCTTGGTTGGGGGGGGGCCTTACAATGAGCAGTTCTTC. Encoded protein: CASSLVGGGPYNEQFF.

The chain is built from TRBV4-2 and TRBJ1-3; D is possibly TRBD1 (6 bases). Germline V gene lookup returns CDR1 LGHNA and CDR2 YNFKEQ. The ends were cut back, 5 bases at V and 2 bases at J, with 25 bases in the middle. The CDR3 spans 19 residues. CDR3 loop: CASSAMEGVGSNPGNTIYF. The CDR3 nucleotides read TGTGCCAGCAGCGCCATGGAGGGGGTCGGATCGAATCCTGGAAACACCATATATTTT.

There are a few counts of this clonotype. The chain employs TRBV12-3 or TRBV12-4 and TRBJ2-3; 8 bases agree with TRBD1. The CDR3 spans 14 residues. With 4 bases clipped from V and 5 bases from J, the junction kept 5 bases outside the gene matches. CDR3 bases: TGTGCCAGCAGTTCACAGGGGGATGGAGATACGCAGTATTTT. Protein product: CASSSQGDGDTQYF.

This chain joins TRBV2 and TRBJ1-1; D gene ambiguous. Germline V gene data show CDR1 as SNHLY and CDR2 as FYNNEI. The CDR3 spans 12 residues. Trimming took off 4 bases at V and 0 bases at J, with 3 bases between the two ends. The DNA for the CDR3 is TGTGCCAGCAGTGTCATGAACACTGAAGCTTTCTTT. Its protein product is CASSVMNTEAFF. The full variable domain, its missing parts supplied by reference TRBV2 and TRBJ1-1, is EPEVTQTPSHQVTQMGQEVILRCVPISNHLYFYWYRQILGQKVEFLVSFYNNEISEKSEIFDDQFSVERPDGSNFTLKIRSTKLEDSAMYFCASSVMNTEAFFGQGTRLTVV.

This clonotype was seen ten or more times. The chain employs TRBV6-1 and TRBJ2-1; 9 bases match TRBD1. The germline CDR1 and CDR2 sequences are MNHNS and SASEGT. This CDR3 has 14 amino acids. V shed 6 bases, J shed 5 bases, and the junction held 5 bases outside the gene matches. The CDR3 DNA reads TGTGCCAGCAGCCCGGGGACAGGGCACAATGAGCAGTTCTTC. This gives the protein CASSPGTGHNEQFF.

This clonotype was detected only a few times. The V call is TRBV4-3, the J call TRBJ2-5; no definite D call. The CDR3 is 14 residues long. Germline V gene lookup returns CDR1 LGHNA and CDR2 YSLEER. V was trimmed by 0 bases and J by 5 bases, leaving 10 bases between them. CDR3 bases: TGCGCCAGCAGCCAAGATATGCTTACTGAGACCCAGTACTTC. Protein sequence: CASSQDMLTETQYF.

This chain joins TRBV30 and TRBJ1-1; D might be TRBD1 (6 bases). The germline V gene encodes CDR1 GTSNPN and CDR2 SVGIG (reference sequence). The ends were cut back, 3 bases at V and 1 base at J, with 12 bases in the middle. The CDR3 is 14 residues long. CDR3 sequence reads: CAWSWGHTNTEAFF. CDR3 DNA sequence: TGTGCCTGGAGCTGGGGACATACGAACACTGAAGCTTTCTTT.

This clonotype was seen a few times. The gene calls are TRBV7-9 and TRBJ2-1; D unresolved. From germline, CDR1 is SEHNR and CDR2 FQNEAQ (reference sequence). The CDR3 runs 11 residues. V was clipped by 1 base and J by 10 bases, with 5 bases between them. CDR3: CASSLDTEQFF. As DNA, the CDR3 is TGTGCCAGCAGCTTAGACACAGAGCAGTTCTTC.

The sample holds one count of this clonotype. V is TRBV3-1 and J is TRBJ2-5; 11 bases map to TRBD2. Germline V gene lookup returns CDR1 LGHDT and CDR2 YNNKEL (reference sequence). V lost 4 bases to trimming and J lost 5 bases; unmatched junction nucleotides: 12. There are 17 residues in the CDR3. The CDR3 nucleotides are TGTGCCAGCAGCCCCCGGGAGTTAGCGGGGGGGTTTGAGACCCAGTACTTC. Its protein is CASSPRELAGGFETQYF.

This rearrangement joins TRBV5-1 to TRBJ2-1, with 10 bases fitting TRBD1. Losses at the gene ends were 3 bases for V and 4 bases for J; bases not matched to a gene: 16. The V gene's germline CDR1 is SGHRS and CDR2 YFSETQ. The CDR3 has 19 residues. CDR3 sequence reads: CASSSRMTTGTGVYNEQFF. The DNA of the CDR3 is TGCGCCAGCAGCTCCCGTATGACAACCGGGACAGGGGTGTACAATGAGCAGTTCTTC.